The present entry profiles one T cell receptor beta chain with its context. The antigen remains unidentified. This CDR3 is built from 14 residues. Germline CDR1 reads SQVTM; CDR2 reads ANQGSEA. After removal of 5 bases from V and 5 bases from J, the junction contained 12 bases not matched to a gene. This specimen belongs to a study of CD4 T cells in relation to SARS-CoV-2 and coronaviruses. Before the COVID-19 pandemic, during about 2011-2019, CD4+ T cells were taken from unexposed donors. The cells were cultured for 10 days before CD4+ T cells were isolated. As cell numbers allowed, unexposed-donor CD4+ T cells faced SARS-CoV-2 S/N and four cold-coronavirus spikes. TCRdb's copy holds only in-frame clones and misses some; the assay was immunoSEQ multiplex PCR. Counted here are 15,000 to 20,000 clones, roughly 77% occurring once; the ten biggest clones make up 25% to 30%.

The origin of this receptor is a human donor in good health. V usage is TRBV29-1 and J usage is TRBJ2-7; 7 nucleotides match TRBD2. The sequencing sample was made of CD4+ T cells from PBMCs, cultured in vitro. The DNA for the CDR3 is TGCAGCGTTAGGAGCGGCCAGGGAGGGGACGAGCAGTACTTC. Residues: CSVRSGQGGDEQYF.